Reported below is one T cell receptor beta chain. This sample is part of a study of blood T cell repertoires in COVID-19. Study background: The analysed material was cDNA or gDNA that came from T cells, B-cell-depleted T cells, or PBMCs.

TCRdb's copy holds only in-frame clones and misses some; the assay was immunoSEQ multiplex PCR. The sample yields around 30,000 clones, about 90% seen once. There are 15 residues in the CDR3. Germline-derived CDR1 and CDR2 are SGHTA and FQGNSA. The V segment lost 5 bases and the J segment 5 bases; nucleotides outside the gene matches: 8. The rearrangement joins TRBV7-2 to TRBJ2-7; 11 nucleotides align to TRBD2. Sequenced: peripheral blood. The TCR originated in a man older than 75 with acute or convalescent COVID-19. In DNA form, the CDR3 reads TGTGCCAGCAGCCCTAGCGGGGGGCCCCCCAACGAGCAGTACTTC. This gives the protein CASSPSGGPPNEQYF.